The TCR beta chain described here comes from a study of shared clonotypes between healthy human individuals. The ends were cut back, 3 bases at V and 12 bases at J, with 10 bases in the middle. The CDR3 covers 11 residues. In germline, CDR1 is SGDLS, CDR2 YYNGEE. A word on this clone: Antigen specificity is unknown.

Naive CD8 cells lacked CD45RO, underwent positive selection for CCR7 and left out terminally differentiated effector memory CD45RA+ cells. Assay: immunoSEQ multiplex PCR; the TCRdb copy retains only in-frame clones and omits some. The sample includes around 1,900,000 clones, just over 90% seen only once; the top ten take under 2%. General study findings and limits: A limitation of the genetic and exposure-history diversity represented arose from few donors.

Source material: naive CD8+ T cells from PBMCs. V is TRBV9 and J is TRBJ2-1; no definite D call. This clonotype was sampled from a man aged 18 to 35 in good health. Some clones in this sample may be carry-over from other donors' samples. The CDR3 loop is CASSGLVGQFF. CDR3 nucleotide sequence: TGTGCCAGCAGCGGGTTGGTGGGGCAGTTCTTC.